This T cell receptor beta chain was captured in a study of CD8+CD57+ T cells in acquired aplastic anemia. A word on this clonotype: This may arise from a read error, as a much more abundant clone is one base away.

This CDR3 spans 13 amino acids. Trimming shortened V by 4 bases and J by 3 bases, and 11 bases separated the two germline ends. Per germline, CDR1 SGHRS and CDR2 YFSETQ. Genomic DNA provided the template from which TCR beta VDJ and CDR3 profiles were obtained. TCRdb processed the reads anew with MiXCR; each CDR3 protein has one entry. In the table there are under 200,000 distinct CDR3 sequences, around 45% of which are singletons. The V gene is TRBV5-1, the J gene TRBJ2-7; D remains unclear. The clonotype originates from a human donor in good health. Sequences were obtained from sorted CD4+, CD8+, or CD8+CD57+ T cells (not recorded which) from PBMCs. The CDR3 region is CASSPDIHYEQYF. The CDR3 DNA sequence: TGCGCCAGCAGCCCTGATATCCACTACGAGCAGTACTTC.